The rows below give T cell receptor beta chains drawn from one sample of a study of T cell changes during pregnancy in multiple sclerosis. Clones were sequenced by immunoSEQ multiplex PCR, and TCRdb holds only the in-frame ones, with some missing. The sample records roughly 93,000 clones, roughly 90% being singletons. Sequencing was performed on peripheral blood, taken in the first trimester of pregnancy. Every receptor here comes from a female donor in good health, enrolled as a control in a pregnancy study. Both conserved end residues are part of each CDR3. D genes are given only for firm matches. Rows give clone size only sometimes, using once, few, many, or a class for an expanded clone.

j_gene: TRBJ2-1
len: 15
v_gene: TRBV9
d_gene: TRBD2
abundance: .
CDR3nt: TGTGCCAGCAGCACAACTAGCGGGAACTACAATGAGCAGTTCTTC
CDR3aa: CASSTTSGNYNEQFF

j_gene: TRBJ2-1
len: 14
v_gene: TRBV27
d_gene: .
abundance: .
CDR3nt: TGTGCCAGCAGAAGGGGGAAGGAAACTAATGAGCAGTTCTTC
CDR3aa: CASRRGKETNEQFF

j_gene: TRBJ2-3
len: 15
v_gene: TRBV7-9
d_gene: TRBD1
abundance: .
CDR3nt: TGTGCCAGCAGTTCCGGACAGGGACCATTAGATACGCAGTATTTT
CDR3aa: CASSSGQGPLDTQYF

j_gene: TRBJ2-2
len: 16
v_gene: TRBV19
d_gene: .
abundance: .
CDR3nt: TGTGCCAGTACCGGGCCGGGCGGGGGCTACACCGGGGAGCTGTTTTTT
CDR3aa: CASTGPGGGYTGELFF

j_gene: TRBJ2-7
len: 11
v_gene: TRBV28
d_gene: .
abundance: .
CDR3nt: TGTGCCAGCAGTTTACGGGGGGAGCAGTACTTC
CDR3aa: CASSLRGEQYF

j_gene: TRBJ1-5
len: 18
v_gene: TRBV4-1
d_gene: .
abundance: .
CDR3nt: TGCGCCAGCAGCCGAGAGACAGCCTCGGCCGCCGGCAATCAGCCCCAGCATTTT
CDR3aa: CASSRETASAAGNQPQHF

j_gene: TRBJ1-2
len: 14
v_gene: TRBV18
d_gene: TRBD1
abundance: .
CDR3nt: TGTGCCAGCTCAGCCGGGACAGGGGCCTATGGCTACACCTTC
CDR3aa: CASSAGTGAYGYTF

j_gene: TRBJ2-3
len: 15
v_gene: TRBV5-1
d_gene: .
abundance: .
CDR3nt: TGCGCCAGCAGCTTTGGCCTAGTGGCGACAGATACGCAGTATTTT
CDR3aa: CASSFGLVATDTQYF

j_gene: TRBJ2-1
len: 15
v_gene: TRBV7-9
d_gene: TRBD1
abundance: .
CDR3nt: TGTGCCAGCATCCCACAGGGGGCGTTCGACAATGAGCAGTTCTTC
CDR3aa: CASIPQGAFDNEQFF

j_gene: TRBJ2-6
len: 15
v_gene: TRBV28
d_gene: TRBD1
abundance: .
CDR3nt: TGTGCCAGCAGTTCTGGGACAGGCGAGGCCAACGTCCTGACTTTC
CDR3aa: CASSSGTGEANVLTF

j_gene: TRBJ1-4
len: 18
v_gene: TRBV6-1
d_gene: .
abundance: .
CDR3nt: TGTGCCAGCAGTGAATTAGGCCCAGACTCTACAACTAATGAAAAACTGTTTTTT
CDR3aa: CASSELGPDSTTNEKLFF

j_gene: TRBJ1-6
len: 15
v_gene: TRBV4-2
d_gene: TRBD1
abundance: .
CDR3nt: TGTGCCAGCAGCCAAAGACTACAGGGGGATTCACCCCTCCACTTT
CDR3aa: CASSQRLQGDSPLHF

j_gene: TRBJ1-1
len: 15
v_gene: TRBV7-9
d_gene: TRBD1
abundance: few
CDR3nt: TGTGCCAGCAGCTTAGGGCAGGGGGCTCCCACTGAAGCTTTCTTT
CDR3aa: CASSLGQGAPTEAFF

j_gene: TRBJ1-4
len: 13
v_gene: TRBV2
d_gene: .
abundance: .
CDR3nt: TGTGCCAGCAGGGGGCAGGCTAATGAAAAACTGTTTTTT
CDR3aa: CASRGQANEKLFF

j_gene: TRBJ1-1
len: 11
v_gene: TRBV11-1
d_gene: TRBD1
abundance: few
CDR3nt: TGTGCCAGCAGCCCCGGGACAGGGGCTTTCTTT
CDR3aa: CASSPGTGAFF

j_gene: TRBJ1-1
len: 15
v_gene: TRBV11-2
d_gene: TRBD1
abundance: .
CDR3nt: TGTGCCAGCAGCTTCCGGGACAGCGGCAACACTGAAGCTTTCTTT
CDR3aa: CASSFRDSGNTEAFF

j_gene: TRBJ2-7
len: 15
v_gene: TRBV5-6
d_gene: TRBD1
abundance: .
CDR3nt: TGTGCCAGCAGCTGGGGACAGGGGGTCTCCTACGAGCAGTACTTC
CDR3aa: CASSWGQGVSYEQYF

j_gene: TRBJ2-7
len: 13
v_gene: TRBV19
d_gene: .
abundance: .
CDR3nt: TGTGCCAGTAGTACGCGACAGGACTACGAGCAGTACTTC
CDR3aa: CASSTRQDYEQYF